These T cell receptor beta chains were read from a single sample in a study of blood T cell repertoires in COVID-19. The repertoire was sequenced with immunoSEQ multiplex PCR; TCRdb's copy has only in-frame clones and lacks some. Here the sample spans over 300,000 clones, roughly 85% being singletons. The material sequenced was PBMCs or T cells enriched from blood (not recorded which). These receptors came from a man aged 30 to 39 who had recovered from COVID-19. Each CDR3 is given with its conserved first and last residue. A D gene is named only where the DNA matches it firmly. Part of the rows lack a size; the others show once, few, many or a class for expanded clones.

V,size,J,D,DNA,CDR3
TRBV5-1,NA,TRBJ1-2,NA,TGCGCCAGCAGCTTAACAGGCAAGGAGGGCTACACCTTC,CASSLTGKEGYTF
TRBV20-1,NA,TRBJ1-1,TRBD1,TGCAGTGCCGGGACAGGGTCTGAAGCTTTCTTT,CSAGTGSEAFF
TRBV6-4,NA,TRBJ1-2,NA,TGTGCCAGCAGTGATTCTCCGGACAGTACTTTTTATGGCTACACCTTC,CASSDSPDSTFYGYTF
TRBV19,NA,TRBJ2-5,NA,TGTGCCAGTAGTGGGGGGACCGGGTCGCAAGAGACCCAGTACTTC,CASSGGTGSQETQYF
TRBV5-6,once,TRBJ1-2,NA,TGTGCCAGCAGCACGACGGGGGAATGGGAGGATGGCTACACCTTC,CASSTTGEWEDGYTF
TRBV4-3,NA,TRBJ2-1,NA,TGCGCCAGCAGCCAAGATACGAGGGCCGTCCTCAATGAGCAGTTCTTC,CASSQDTRAVLNEQFF
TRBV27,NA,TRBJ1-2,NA,TGTGCCAGCAGTTTGCAGGGAAACTATGGCTACACCTTC,CASSLQGNYGYTF
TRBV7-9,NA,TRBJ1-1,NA,TGTGCCAGCAGCCCAGGGTTCACTGAAGCTTTCTTT,CASSPGFTEAFF
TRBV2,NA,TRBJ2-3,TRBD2,TGTGCCAGCAGAAGGACTAGCGGGGGGGCGGATACGCAGTATTTT,CASRRTSGGADTQYF
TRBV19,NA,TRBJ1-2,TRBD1,TGTGCCAGTAGTTATTCAGGGGGCGTCTATGGCTACACCTTC,CASSYSGGVYGYTF
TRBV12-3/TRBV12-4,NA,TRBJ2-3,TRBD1,TGTGCCAGCAGTTTAGACAGGGGGGATACGCAGTATTTT,CASSLDRGDTQYF
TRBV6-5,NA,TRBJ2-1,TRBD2,TGTGCCAGCAGTTATCTGACTAGCGGGGTTAATGAGCAGTTCTTC,CASSYLTSGVNEQFF
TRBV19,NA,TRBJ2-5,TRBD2,TGTGCCAGTAATAGCGGGGGGCCTCAAGAGACCCAGTACTTC,CASNSGGPQETQYF
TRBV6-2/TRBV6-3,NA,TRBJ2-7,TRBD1,TGTGCCAGCAGTTACCGCCCCCGGACAGGGATCGGGGAGCAGTACTTC,CASSYRPRTGIGEQYF
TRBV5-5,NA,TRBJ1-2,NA,TGTGCCAGCAGCGCCAATACAGGGAATAACTATGGCTACACCTTC,CASSANTGNNYGYTF
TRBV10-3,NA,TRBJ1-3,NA,TGTGCCATCAGCCAACCCAGCTCTGGAAACACCATATATTTT,CAISQPSSGNTIYF
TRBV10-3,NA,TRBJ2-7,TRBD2,TGTGCCAGCCGACTAGCGGGGGGCGTCTCCTACGAGCAGTACTTC,CASRLAGGVSYEQYF
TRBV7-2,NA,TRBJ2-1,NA,TGTGCCAGCAGCTTAGGGGGGGGCAGGGCCAATGAGCAGTTCTTC,CASSLGGGRANEQFF
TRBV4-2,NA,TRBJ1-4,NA,TGTGCCAGCAGCCAAGGGGGGGACTCGGGAACTAATGAAAAACTGTTTTTT,CASSQGGDSGTNEKLFF
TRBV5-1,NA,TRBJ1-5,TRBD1,TGCGCCAGCAGCCTGGGAGGACAGGGGAGTCAGCCCCAGCATTTT,CASSLGGQGSQPQHF
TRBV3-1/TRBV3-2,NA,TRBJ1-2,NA,TGTGCCAGCAGCCAAACAAGAGACAGTCCCTATGGCTACACCTTC,CASSQTRDSPYGYTF
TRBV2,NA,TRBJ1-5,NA,TGTGCCAGCGTTCAGGGGCGCAATCAGCCCCAGCATTTT,CASVQGRNQPQHF
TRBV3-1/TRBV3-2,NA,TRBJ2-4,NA,TGTGCCAGCAGCCAAGATAACGCAGGGGTCCCGTTTGCCAAAAACATTCAGTACTTC,CASSQDNAGVPFAKNIQYF
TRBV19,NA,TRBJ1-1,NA,TGTGCCAGTAGTATCCCTTCGTCAGTGAACACTGAAGCTTTCTTT,CASSIPSSVNTEAFF
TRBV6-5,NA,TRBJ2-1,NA,TGTGCCAGCAGCCGTAGGGGCGGGGACTACAATGAGCAGTTCTTC,CASSRRGGDYNEQFF
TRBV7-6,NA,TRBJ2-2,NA,TGTGCCAGCAGCTTAGGGCTAGGCACTACCGCGAACACCGGGGAGCTGTTTTTT,CASSLGLGTTANTGELFF
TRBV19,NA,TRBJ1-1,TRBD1,TGTGCCAGTAGCGGGGACTGGACAGGGGCGAACACTGAAGCTTTCTTT,CASSGDWTGANTEAFF
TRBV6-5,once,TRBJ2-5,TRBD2,TGTGCCAGCAGCTTAGGACTAGCGGGGTACGAGACCCAGTACTTC,CASSLGLAGYETQYF
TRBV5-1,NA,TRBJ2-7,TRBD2,TGCGCCAGCAGCCCTAGGACTAGCGGGGGTTACGAGCAGTACTTC,CASSPRTSGGYEQYF
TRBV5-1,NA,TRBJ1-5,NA,TGCGCCAGCAGCTTGGACAGTCCTAATCAGCCCCAGCATTTT,CASSLDSPNQPQHF
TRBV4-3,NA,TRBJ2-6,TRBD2,TGCGCCAGCAGCCAAGATACGGGAGGTGGGGCCAACGTCCTGACTTTC,CASSQDTGGGANVLTF
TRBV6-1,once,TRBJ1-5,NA,TGTGCCAGCAGTGAAGGGTTCGGAGGCAATCAGCCCCAGCATTTT,CASSEGFGGNQPQHF
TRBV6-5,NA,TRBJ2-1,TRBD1,TGTGCCAGCAGCTCGACAGGGCGGTTTGATGAGCAGTTCTTC,CASSSTGRFDEQFF
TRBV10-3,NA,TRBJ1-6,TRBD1,TGTGCCATCAGACCGGGACAGGAGAATTCACCCCTCCACTTT,CAIRPGQENSPLHF
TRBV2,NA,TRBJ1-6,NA,TGTGCCAGCAGTACACCCCCGAAACAGGGTTGGATCTCCTATAATTCACCCCTCCACTTT,CASSTPPKQGWISYNSPLHF
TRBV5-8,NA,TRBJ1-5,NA,TGTGCCAGCAGCCCTAGGGGCAAGCCCCAGCATTTT,CASSPRGKPQHF
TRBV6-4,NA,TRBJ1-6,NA,TGTGCCAGCAGTGACTCGGGCCGATCACCCCTCCACTTT,CASSDSGRSPLHF
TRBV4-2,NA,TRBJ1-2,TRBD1,TGTGCCAGCAGCCAAGGACAGGGGACTGTCTATGGCTACACCTTC,CASSQGQGTVYGYTF
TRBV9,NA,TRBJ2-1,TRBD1,TGTGCCAGCAGCGTAGAGAGGGGGCGCATGAATGAGCAGTTCTTC,CASSVERGRMNEQFF
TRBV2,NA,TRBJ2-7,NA,TGTGCCAGCAGTGAAACAGGGATCCACGAGCAGTACTTC,CASSETGIHEQYF
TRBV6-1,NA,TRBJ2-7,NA,TGTGCCAGCAGTGAATCGGGACTGCGCGGCCACGAGCAGTACTTC,CASSESGLRGHEQYF
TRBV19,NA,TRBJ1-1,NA,TGTGCCAGTAGTATTGTAGGGGAGGGAATGGCTTTCTTT,CASSIVGEGMAFF
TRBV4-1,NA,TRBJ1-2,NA,TGCGCCAGCAGCCAAGATGGAGGGGCGTCCCATGGCTACACCTTC,CASSQDGGASHGYTF
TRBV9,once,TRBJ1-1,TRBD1,TGTGCCAGCAGCGTAGGACAGGGTGCCTCTGAAGCTTTCTTT,CASSVGQGASEAFF
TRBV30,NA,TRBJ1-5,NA,TGTGCCTGGAGGGGACCAGGGGCTAATCAGCCCCAGCATTTT,CAWRGPGANQPQHF
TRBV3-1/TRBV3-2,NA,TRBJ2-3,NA,TGTGCCAGCAGCCAAGGGGAAGCGGCGGCCCCCACAGATACGCAGTATTTT,CASSQGEAAAPTDTQYF
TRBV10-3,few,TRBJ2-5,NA,TGTGCCATCAGTGACGGTGTATTAGAGACCCAGTACTTC,CAISDGVLETQYF
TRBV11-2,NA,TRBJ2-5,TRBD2,TGTGCCAGCAGCTCAAGGCGGCTAGCGGGGGGTAAGGAGACCCAGTACTTC,CASSSRRLAGGKETQYF
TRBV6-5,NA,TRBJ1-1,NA,TGTGCCAGCTACGATCGACTGCCCCTCACTGAAGCTTTCTTT,CASYDRLPLTEAFF
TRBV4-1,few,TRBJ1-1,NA,TGCGCCAGCAGCCAAGGGAACGGGAAGAGGGCGAACACTGAAGCTTTCTTT,CASSQGNGKRANTEAFF
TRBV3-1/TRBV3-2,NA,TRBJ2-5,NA,TGTGCCAGCAGCCAAGAAAGGCCGCCCCAGGGCGAGACCCAGTACTTC,CASSQERPPQGETQYF
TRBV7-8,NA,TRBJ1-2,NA,TGTGCCAGCAGCCGTCAGTGGGCCCAGACGATTAACTATGGCTACACCTTC,CASSRQWAQTINYGYTF
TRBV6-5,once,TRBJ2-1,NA,TGTGCCAGCAGTTACCCGAGTGGCGGGGTGGGGCATGAGCAGTTCTTC,CASSYPSGGVGHEQFF
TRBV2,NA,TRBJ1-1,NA,TGTGCCACAGGATCCGAAGCTTTCTTT,CATGSEAFF
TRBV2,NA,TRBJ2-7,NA,TGTGCCAGCAGTGAAGCCCCGGGTCGACAGGAGCAGTACTTC,CASSEAPGRQEQYF
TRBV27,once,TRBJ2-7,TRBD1,TGTGCCAGCAGTCCGGGGACAGCCTACGAGCAGTACTTC,CASSPGTAYEQYF
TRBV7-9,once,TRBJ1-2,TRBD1,TGTGCCAGCAGCTCCCCCGAGGACAGGCATGGCTACACCTTC,CASSSPEDRHGYTF